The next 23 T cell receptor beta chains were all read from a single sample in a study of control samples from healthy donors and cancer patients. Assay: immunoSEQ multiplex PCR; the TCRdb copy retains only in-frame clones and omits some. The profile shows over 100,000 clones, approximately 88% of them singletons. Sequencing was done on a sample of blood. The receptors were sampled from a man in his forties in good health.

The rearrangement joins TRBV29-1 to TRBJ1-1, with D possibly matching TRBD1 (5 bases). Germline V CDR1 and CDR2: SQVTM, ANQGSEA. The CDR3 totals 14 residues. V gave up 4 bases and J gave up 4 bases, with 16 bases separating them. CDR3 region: CSVVGVGGGTEAFF. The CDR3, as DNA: TGCAGCGTTGTGGGGGTTGGGGGAGGCACTGAAGCTTTCTTT.

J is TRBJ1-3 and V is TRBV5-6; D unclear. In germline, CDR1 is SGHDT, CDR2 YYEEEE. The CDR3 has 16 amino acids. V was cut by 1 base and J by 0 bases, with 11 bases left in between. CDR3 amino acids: CASSLFGGASGNTIYF. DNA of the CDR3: TGTGCCAGCAGCTTGTTCGGCGGAGCCTCTGGAAACACCATATATTTT.

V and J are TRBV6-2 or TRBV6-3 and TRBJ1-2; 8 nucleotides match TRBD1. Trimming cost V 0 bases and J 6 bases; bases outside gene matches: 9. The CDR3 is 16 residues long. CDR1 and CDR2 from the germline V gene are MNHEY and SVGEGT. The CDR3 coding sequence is TGTGCCAGCAGTTACTCTGGAGGCAGGGGGCAGCATGGCTACACCTTC. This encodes CASSYSGGRGQHGYTF.

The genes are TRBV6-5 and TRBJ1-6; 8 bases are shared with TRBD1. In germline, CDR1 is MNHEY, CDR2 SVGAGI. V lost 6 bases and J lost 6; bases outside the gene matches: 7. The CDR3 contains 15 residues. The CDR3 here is CASRDGQGSNSPLHF. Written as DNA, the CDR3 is TGTGCCAGCAGGGACGGACAGGGAAGTAATTCACCCCTCCACTTT.

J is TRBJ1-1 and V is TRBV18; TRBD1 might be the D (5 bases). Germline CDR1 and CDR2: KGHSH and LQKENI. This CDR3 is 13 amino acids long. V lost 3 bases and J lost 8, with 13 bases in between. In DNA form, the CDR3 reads TGTGCCAGCTCACCGTCCAGGGAGGGCGAAGCTTTCTTT. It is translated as CASSPSREGEAFF.

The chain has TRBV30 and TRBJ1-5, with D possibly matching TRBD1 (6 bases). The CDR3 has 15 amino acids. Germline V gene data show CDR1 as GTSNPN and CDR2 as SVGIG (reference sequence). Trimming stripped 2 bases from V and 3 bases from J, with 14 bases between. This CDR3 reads CAWSSGQVLNQPQHF. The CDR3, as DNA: TGTGCCTGGAGTTCGGGACAAGTACTCAATCAGCCCCAGCATTTT. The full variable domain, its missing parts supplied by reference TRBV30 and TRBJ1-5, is SQTIHQWPATLVQPVGSPLSLECTVEGTSNPNLYWYRQAAGRGLQLLFYSVGIGQISSEVPQNLSASRPQDRQFILSSKKLLLSDSGFYLCAWSSGQVLNQPQHFGDGTRLSIL.

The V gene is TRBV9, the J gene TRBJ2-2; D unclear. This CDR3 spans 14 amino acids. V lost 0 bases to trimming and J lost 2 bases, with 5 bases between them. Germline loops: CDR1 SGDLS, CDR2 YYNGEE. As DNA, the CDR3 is TGTGCCAGCAGCGTAGACCTAAACACCGGGGAGCTGTTTTTT. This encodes CASSVDLNTGELFF.

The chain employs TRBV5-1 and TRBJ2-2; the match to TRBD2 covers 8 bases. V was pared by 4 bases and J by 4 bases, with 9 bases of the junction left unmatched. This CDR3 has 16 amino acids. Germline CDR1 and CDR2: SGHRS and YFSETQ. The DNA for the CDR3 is TGCGCCAGCAGCCGGAGCCTAGCGGGCCCCACCGGGGAGCTGTTTTTT. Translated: CASSRSLAGPTGELFF.

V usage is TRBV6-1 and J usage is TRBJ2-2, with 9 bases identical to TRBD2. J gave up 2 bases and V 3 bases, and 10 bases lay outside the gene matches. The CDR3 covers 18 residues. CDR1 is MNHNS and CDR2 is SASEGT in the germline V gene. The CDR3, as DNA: TGTGCCAGCAGTGACAGGTCGAGCGGGGGGCCCAACACCGGGGAGCTGTTTTTT. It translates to CASSDRSSGGPNTGELFF.

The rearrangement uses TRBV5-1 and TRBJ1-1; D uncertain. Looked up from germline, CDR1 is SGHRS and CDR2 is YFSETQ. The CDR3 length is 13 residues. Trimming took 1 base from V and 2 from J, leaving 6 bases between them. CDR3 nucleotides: TGCGCCAGCAGCTTGTTCCTTAACACTGAAGCTTTCTTT. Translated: CASSLFLNTEAFF.

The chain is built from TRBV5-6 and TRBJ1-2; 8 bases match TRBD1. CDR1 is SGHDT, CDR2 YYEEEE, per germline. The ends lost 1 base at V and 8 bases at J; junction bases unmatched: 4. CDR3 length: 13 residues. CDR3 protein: CASSLRTGSGYTF. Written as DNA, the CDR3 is TGTGCCAGCAGCTTGAGGACAGGGAGCGGCTACACCTTC. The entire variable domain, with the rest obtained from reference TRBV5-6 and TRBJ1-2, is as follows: DAGVTQSPTHLIKTRGQQVTLRCSPKSGHDTVSWYQQALGQGPQFIFQYYEEEERQRGNFPDRFSGHQFPNYSSELNVNALLLGDSALYLCASSLRTGSGYTFGSGTRLTVV.

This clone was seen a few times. The CDR3 bases are TGTGCCAGCTCATCTTCCCGACAGGGGAAGGGCACAGATACGCAGTATTTT. Translating gives CASSSSRQGKGTDTQYF. This rearrangement joins TRBV18 to TRBJ2-3; 8 positions match TRBD1. The CDR3 spans 17 residues. V lost 5 bases and J lost 1; bases outside the gene matches: 11. CDR1 is KGHSH, CDR2 LQKENI, per germline.

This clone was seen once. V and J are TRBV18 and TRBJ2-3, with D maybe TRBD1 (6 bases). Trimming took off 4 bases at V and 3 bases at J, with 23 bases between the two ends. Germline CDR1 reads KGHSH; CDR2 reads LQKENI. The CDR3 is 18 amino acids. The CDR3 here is CASSRNSLRTEMTDTQYF. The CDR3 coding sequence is TGTGCCAGCTCACGAAACTCCTTGAGGACAGAGATGACAGATACGCAGTATTTT.

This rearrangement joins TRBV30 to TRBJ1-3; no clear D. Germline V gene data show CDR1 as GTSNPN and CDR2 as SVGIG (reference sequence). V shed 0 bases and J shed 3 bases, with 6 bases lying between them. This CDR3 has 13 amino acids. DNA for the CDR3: TGTGCCTGGAGTGTAGGGCTTGGAAACACCATATATTTT. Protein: CAWSVGLGNTIYF. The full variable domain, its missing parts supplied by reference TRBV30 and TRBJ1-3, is SQTIHQWPATLVQPVGSPLSLECTVEGTSNPNLYWYRQAAGRGLQLLFYSVGIGQISSEVPQNLSASRPQDRQFILSSKKLLLSDSGFYLCAWSVGLGNTIYFGEGSWLTVV.

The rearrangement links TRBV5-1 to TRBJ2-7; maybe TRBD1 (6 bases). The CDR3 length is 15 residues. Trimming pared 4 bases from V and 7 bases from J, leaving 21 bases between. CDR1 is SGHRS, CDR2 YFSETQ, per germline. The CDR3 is CASSQDSLASWEQYF. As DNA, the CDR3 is TGCGCCAGCAGCCAGGACAGCCTAGCTAGTTGGGAGCAGTACTTC.

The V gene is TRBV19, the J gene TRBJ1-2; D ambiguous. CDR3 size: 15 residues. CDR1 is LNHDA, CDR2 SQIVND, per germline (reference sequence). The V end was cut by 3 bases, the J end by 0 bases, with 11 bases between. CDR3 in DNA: TGTGCCAGTAGTATGGAACTCCAAGCTAACTATGGCTACACCTTC. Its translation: CASSMELQANYGYTF.

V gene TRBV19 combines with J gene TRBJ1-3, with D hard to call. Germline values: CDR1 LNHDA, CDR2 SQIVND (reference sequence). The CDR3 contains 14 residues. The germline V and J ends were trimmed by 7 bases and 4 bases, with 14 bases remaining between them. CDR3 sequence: CASKADFSGNTIYF. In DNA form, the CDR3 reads TGTGCCAGTAAGGCGGACTTCTCCGGAAACACCATATATTTT.

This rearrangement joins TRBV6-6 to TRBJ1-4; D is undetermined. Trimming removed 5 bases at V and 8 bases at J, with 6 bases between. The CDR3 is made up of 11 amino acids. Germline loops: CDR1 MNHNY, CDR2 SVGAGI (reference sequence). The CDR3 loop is CASSTNEKLFF. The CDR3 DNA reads TGTGCCAGCAGTACAAACGAAAAACTGTTTTTT.

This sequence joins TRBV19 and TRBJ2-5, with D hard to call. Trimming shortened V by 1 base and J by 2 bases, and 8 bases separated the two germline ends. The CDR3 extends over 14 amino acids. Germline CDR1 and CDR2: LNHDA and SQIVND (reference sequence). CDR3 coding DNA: TGTGCCAGTAGTATAGCTACAGCACAAGAGACCCAGTACTTC. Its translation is CASSIATAQETQYF.

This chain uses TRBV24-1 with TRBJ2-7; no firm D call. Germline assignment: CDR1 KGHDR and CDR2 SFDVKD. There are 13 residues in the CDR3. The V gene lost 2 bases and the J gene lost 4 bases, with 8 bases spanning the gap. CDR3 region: CATSDWGGYEQYF. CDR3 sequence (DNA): TGTGCCACCAGTGATTGGGGTGGATACGAGCAGTACTTC.

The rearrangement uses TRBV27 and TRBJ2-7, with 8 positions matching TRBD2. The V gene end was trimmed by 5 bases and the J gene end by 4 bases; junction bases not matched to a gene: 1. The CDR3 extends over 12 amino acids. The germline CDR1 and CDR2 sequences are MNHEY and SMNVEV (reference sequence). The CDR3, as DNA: TGTGCCAGCAGTCCTAGCGGGTACGAGCAGTACTTC. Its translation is CASSPSGYEQYF.

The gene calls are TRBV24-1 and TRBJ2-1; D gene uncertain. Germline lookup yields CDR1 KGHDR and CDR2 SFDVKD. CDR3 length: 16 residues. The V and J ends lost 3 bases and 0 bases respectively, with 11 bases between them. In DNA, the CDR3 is TGTGCCACCAGTGATGCCCGGCAGGCCTCCTACAATGAGCAGTTCTTC. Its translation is CATSDARQASYNEQFF.

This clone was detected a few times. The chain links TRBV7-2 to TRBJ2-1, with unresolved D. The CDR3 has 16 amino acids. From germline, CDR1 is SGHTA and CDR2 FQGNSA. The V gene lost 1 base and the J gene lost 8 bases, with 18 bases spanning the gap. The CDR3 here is CASSLEPAPPLDEQFF. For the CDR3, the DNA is TGTGCCAGCAGCTTAGAGCCAGCCCCTCCTCTCGATGAGCAGTTCTTC.